This entry lists 17 T cell receptor beta chains sequenced from one sample in a study of cytomegalovirus exposure and HLA in healthy donors. This PCR relied on a set of 60 Vbeta primers and 13 Jbeta primers. Repertoires were generated with immunoSEQ multiplex PCR, while TCRdb's copy carries only in-frame clones and drops some. The sample's table shows 200,000 or so clones. Sequencing used PBMCs. Receptors were obtained from a girl aged 2 to 10 in good health and CMV-seropositive.

The chain carries TRBV13 and TRBJ2-7, with 9 bases that match TRBD1. This CDR3 comprises 15 residues. Germline loops: CDR1 PRHDT, CDR2 FYEKMQ (reference sequence). V lost 2 bases and J lost 5; bases outside the gene matches: 7. CDR3 coding DNA: TGTGCCAGCAGCTTAACGGGACAGGGACTGGACGAGCAGTACTTC. Encoded protein: CASSLTGQGLDEQYF.

The CDR3: CASSQGRGQGAEAFF. Here the CDR3 DNA reads TGTGCCAGCTCTCAAGGTAGAGGACAGGGGGCTGAAGCTTTCTTT. The chain uses TRBV18 and TRBJ1-1; 10 bases align to TRBD1. Per germline, CDR1 KGHSH and CDR2 LQKENI. The J segment lost 6 bases and the V segment lost 6 bases, leaving 10 bases of the junction unmatched. This CDR3 has 15 amino acids.

The CDR3 sequence: CASSQRAGYMNTEAFF. The DNA for the CDR3 is TGTGCCAGCAGCCAAAGGGCGGGGTATATGAACACTGAAGCTTTCTTT. The gene calls are TRBV14 and TRBJ1-1; D gene ambiguous. The CDR3 has 16 residues. Germline V gene data show CDR1 as SGHDN and CDR2 as FVKESK. V shed 2 bases and J shed 0 bases, with 13 bases lying between them. Full variable domain (missing parts from reference TRBV14 and TRBJ1-1): EAGVTQFPSHSVIEKGQTVTLRCDPISGHDNLYWYRRVMGKEIKFLLHFVKESKQDESGMPNNRFLAERTGGTYSTLKVQPAELEDSGVYFCASSQRAGYMNTEAFFGQGTRLTVV.

V gene TRBV2 combines with J gene TRBJ2-7; 8 bases align to TRBD1. V lost 6 bases to trimming and J lost 3 bases; unmatched junction nucleotides: 4. In germline, CDR1 is SNHLY, CDR2 FYNNEI. CDR3 length: 13 amino acids. The CDR3 region has the DNA TGTGCCAGCAGAGGACAGGGCATCTACGAGCAGTACTTC. This encodes CASRGQGIYEQYF.

The chain uses TRBV28 and TRBJ1-2, with 8 positions matching TRBD1. V shed 6 bases, J shed 6 bases, and the junction held 6 bases outside the gene matches. Germline V gene data show CDR1 as MDHEN and CDR2 as SYDVKM. There are 13 residues in the CDR3. The CDR3 nucleotides are TGTGCCAGCAGATTTCAGGGGGCGGATGGCTACACCTTC. Translation: CASRFQGADGYTF.

The chain recombines TRBV2 with TRBJ2-7; 8 bases match TRBD2. The CDR3 is 15 residues long. Germline CDR1 SNHLY, CDR2 FYNNEI. With 6 bases clipped from V and 2 bases from J, the junction kept 9 bases outside the gene matches. CDR3 amino acids: CASSPGGRTTYEQYF. The CDR3 bases are TGTGCCAGCAGCCCGGGGGGGAGAACAACCTACGAGCAGTACTTC.

The gene calls are TRBV7-9 and TRBJ2-6; D ambiguous. Germline CDR1 is SEHNR and CDR2 is FQNEAQ (reference sequence). Trimming took off 6 bases at V and 2 bases at J, with 5 bases between the two ends. This CDR3 has 13 residues. DNA of the CDR3: TGTGCCAGCAGGGCGGCTGGGGCCAACGTCCTGACTTTC. Translating gives CASRAAGANVLTF.

V gene TRBV7-2 combines with J gene TRBJ2-1; 7 bases fit TRBD1. Germline CDR1 is SGHTA and CDR2 is FQGNSA. The length of the CDR3 is 17 residues. V was clipped by 2 bases and J by 1 base; unmatched bases: 8. The CDR3 sequence: CASSLFDRDVSYNEQFF. The CDR3 DNA reads TGTGCCAGCAGCTTATTCGACAGGGACGTTTCCTACAATGAGCAGTTCTTC.

This chain links TRBV6-1 with TRBJ1-5, with a possible D match to TRBD1 (6 bases). Germline CDR1 MNHNS, CDR2 SASEGT. This CDR3 has 15 residues. Trimming left V 0 bases short and J 1 base short, with 7 bases between. This CDR3 reads CASSEARGSNQPQHF. The CDR3 nucleotides are TGTGCCAGCAGTGAAGCCAGGGGAAGCAATCAGCCCCAGCATTTT.

The V gene is TRBV6-1, the J gene TRBJ2-5, with D unclear. The CDR3 has 17 amino acids. CDR1 is MNHNS and CDR2 is SASEGT in the germline V gene. Deletions cut 0 bases from V and 4 bases from J, with 18 bases between. CDR3 sequence (DNA): TGTGCCAGCAGTGAAGCGAGCGAGTCTTTTACGGGAGAGACCCAGTACTTC. As protein: CASSEASESFTGETQYF.

The V gene is TRBV28, the J gene TRBJ1-5, with D maybe TRBD1 (5 bases). There are 16 residues in the CDR3. The germline V and J ends were trimmed by 8 bases and 0 bases, with 17 bases remaining between them. Germline-derived CDR1 and CDR2 are MDHEN and SYDVKM. DNA for the CDR3: TGTGCCAGCGAGGACATTAGGATGGGTAGCAATCAGCCCCAGCATTTT. This translates into CASEDIRMGSNQPQHF.

This chain links TRBV27 with TRBJ2-7, with 7 bases lining up with TRBD1. Trimming at V came to 2 bases and at J to 2 bases, leaving 6 bases not matched to a gene. In germline, CDR1 is MNHEY, CDR2 SMNVEV (reference sequence). The CDR3 runs 15 residues. The CDR3 here is CASSLTGTATYEQYF. The CDR3, as DNA: TGTGCCAGCAGTTTAACCGGGACAGCTACCTACGAGCAGTACTTC.

V is TRBV5-5 and J is TRBJ1-5; D is uncertain. The V gene's germline CDR1 is SGHKS and CDR2 YYEKEE (reference sequence). Trimming removed 2 bases from V and 4 bases from J, with 13 bases in between. This CDR3 spans 15 amino acids. The CDR3 here is CASSFKFSGNQPQHF. The CDR3 nucleotides are TGTGCCAGCAGCTTTAAATTTTCGGGGAATCAGCCCCAGCATTTT.

This chain connects TRBV20-1 to TRBJ2-5, with a weak D call TRBD2 (6 bases). The germline V and J ends were trimmed by 8 bases and 4 bases, with 11 bases remaining between them. Germline V CDR1 and CDR2: DFQATT, SNEGSKA (reference sequence). The CDR3 runs to 11 residues. The CDR3, as DNA: TGCAGTTCCGGGAGTCGAGAGACCCAGTACTTC. Residues: CSSGSRETQYF.

This rearrangement joins TRBV19 to TRBJ2-3, with unresolved D. Germline values: CDR1 LNHDA, CDR2 SQIVND (reference sequence). Trimming took 10 bases from V and 6 from J, leaving 11 bases between them. CDR3 size: 11 residues. The DNA for the CDR3 is TGTGCCACCACCCAACTGGATACGCAGTATTTT. Protein product: CATTQLDTQYF.

The V gene is TRBV28, the J gene TRBJ2-7; 7 positions match TRBD1. The germline gives CDR1 MDHEN, CDR2 SYDVKM. J was trimmed by 5 bases and V by 5 bases; bases with no gene match: 6. The CDR3 is 13 amino acids. For the CDR3, the DNA is TGTGCCAGCAGTCCCGGGACAGCCCACGAGCAGTACTTC. It yields the protein CASSPGTAHEQYF.

The rearrangement links TRBV7-6 to TRBJ2-3, with 7 bases identical to TRBD2. Trimming cost V 5 bases and J 2 bases; bases outside gene matches: 10. The CDR3 consists of 16 residues. In germline, CDR1 is SGHVS, CDR2 FNYEAQ. CDR3 nucleotide sequence: TGTGCCAGCAGCACCCCCGCGGCGGGGGTCACAGATACGCAGTATTTT. It encodes CASSTPAAGVTDTQYF.